Listed below are T cell receptor beta chains from one sample, sequenced in a study of blood T cell repertoires in COVID-19. Sequencing was performed with immunoSEQ multiplex PCR; in TCRdb, only in-frame clones are kept and a portion is missing. The table shows about 39,000 clones, with approximately 93% occurring only once. The sequenced material came from peripheral blood. Receptors originate from a man aged 45-60 years with active COVID-19. Both conserved end residues are part of each CDR3. Each record gives: V gene, clone size, D gene, J gene, CDR3 DNA, CDR3 protein. D genes are given only for firm matches. Clone size is shown for a subset of rows, as once, few, many or a class of expanded clone.

>TRBV5-1|-|-|TRBJ2-5
TGCGCCAGCAGCTTGGGAAGGGGCCGAGAGACCCAGTACTTC
CASSLGRGRETQYF
>TRBV19|-|-|TRBJ2-7
TGTGCCAGTAAGTTAAGTGCTATGAACTCCTACGAGCAGTACTTC
CASKLSAMNSYEQYF
>TRBV7-2|-|TRBD2|TRBJ2-1
TGTGCCAGCAGCTTTTCCCTAGCGGGAGGAGAGCAGTTCTTC
CASSFSLAGGEQFF
>TRBV5-1|-|-|TRBJ1-2
TGCGCCAGCGGGGAGGGCTATGGCTACACCTTC
CASGEGYGYTF
>TRBV6-6|-|-|TRBJ2-5
TGTGCCAGCAGTTACCCAGGAGAGACCCAGTACTTC
CASSYPGETQYF
>TRBV6-5|-|-|TRBJ1-2
TGTGCCAGCAGAGAGACAGCAGCTAACTATGGCTACACCTTC
CASRETAANYGYTF
>TRBV3-1/TRBV3-2|few|TRBD2|TRBJ2-3
TGTGCCAGCAGCCCTAGCGGGGAAAGCACAGATACGCAGTATTTT
CASSPSGESTDTQYF
>TRBV19|-|-|TRBJ1-1
TGTGCCAGTAGTAGATCCAGGGGGAACACTGAAGCTTTCTTT
CASSRSRGNTEAFF
>TRBV6-6|once|TRBD1|TRBJ2-5
TGTGCCAGCAGTTACCTCAGGGGGCTAGAGACCCAGTACTTC
CASSYLRGLETQYF
>TRBV2|-|TRBD1|TRBJ2-1
TGTGCCAGCAGCCCACAGGGGGCGAAGGACAATGAGCAGTTCTTC
CASSPQGAKDNEQFF
>TRBV6-6|-|-|TRBJ2-1
TGTGCCAGCAGTTACTCCCCGAATGAGCAGTTCTTC
CASSYSPNEQFF
>TRBV5-5|-|-|TRBJ2-2
TGTGCCAGCAGCTTGGGTAGCGAGGCCGGGGAGCTGTTTTTT
CASSLGSEAGELFF
>TRBV3-1/TRBV3-2|-|-|TRBJ2-1
TGTGCCAGCACCTCCCCGGGTAAGCAGTTCTTC
CASTSPGKQFF